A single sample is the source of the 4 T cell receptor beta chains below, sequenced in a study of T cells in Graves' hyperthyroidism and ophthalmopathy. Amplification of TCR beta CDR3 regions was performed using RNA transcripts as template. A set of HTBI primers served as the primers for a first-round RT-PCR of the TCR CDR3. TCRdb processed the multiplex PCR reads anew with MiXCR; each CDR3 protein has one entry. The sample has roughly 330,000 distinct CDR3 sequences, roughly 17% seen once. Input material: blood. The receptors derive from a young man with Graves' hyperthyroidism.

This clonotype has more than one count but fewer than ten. The CDR3 spells CASSVVSGRSSYNEQFF. CDR3 coding DNA: TGTGCCAGCAGCGTAGTTTCCGGGAGGTCCTCCTACAATGAGCAGTTCTTC. This sequence joins TRBV9 and TRBJ2-1; 7 positions agree with TRBD2. The ends lost 0 bases at V and 0 bases at J; junction bases unmatched: 6. CDR1 is SGDLS, CDR2 YYNGEE, per germline. This CDR3 spans 17 amino acids.

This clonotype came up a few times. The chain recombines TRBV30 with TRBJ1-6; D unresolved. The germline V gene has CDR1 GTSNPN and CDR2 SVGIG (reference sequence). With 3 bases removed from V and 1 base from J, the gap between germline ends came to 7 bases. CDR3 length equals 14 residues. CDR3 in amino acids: CAWRESSYNSPLHF. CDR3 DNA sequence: TGTGCCTGGAGGGAAAGTTCCTATAATTCACCCCTCCACTTT.

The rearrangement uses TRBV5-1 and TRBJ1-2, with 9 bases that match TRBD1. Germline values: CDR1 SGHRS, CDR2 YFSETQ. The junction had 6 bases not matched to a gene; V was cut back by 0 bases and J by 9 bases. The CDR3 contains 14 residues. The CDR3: CASSLGDRVGSYTF. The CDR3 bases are TGCGCCAGCAGCTTGGGGGACAGGGTCGGTAGCTACACCTTC.

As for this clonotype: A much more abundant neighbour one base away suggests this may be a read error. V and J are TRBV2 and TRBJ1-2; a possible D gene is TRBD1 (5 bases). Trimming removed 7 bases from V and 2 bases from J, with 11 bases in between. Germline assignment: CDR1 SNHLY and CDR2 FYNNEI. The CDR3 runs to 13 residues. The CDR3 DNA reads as TGTGCCAGCAAAGGGACGGAGAACTATGGCTACACCTTC. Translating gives CASKGTENYGYTF.